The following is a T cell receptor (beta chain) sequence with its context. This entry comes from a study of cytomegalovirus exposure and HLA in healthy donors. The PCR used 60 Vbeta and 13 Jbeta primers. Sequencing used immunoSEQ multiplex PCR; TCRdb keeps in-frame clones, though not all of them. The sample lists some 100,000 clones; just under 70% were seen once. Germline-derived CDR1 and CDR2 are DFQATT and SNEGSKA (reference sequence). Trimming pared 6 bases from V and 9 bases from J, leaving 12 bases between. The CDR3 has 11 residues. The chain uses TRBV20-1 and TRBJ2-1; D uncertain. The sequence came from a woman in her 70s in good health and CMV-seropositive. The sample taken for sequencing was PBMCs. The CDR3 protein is CSAWSVGEQFF. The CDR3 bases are TGCAGTGCCTGGAGTGTCGGTGAGCAGTTCTTC.